Listed here are 30 T cell receptor beta chains from one sample, sequenced in a study of neoadjuvant nivolumab and ipilimumab in lung cancer. Assay used: immunoSEQ multiplex PCR; TCRdb lists only in-frame clones, some missing. The table lists more than 15,000 clones, approximately 79% of them singletons, with about 8.8% in the top ten. The sample consisted of tumor tissue, taken after neoadjuvant nivolumab, alone or with ipilimumab, at or shortly before surgery. These TCRs come from an adult with non-small cell lung cancer.

The chain employs TRBV18 and TRBJ2-7, with D hard to call. This CDR3 is built from 12 residues. V was clipped by 3 bases and J by 0 bases, with 3 bases between them. CDR1 KGHSH and CDR2 LQKENI come from the germline V gene. CDR3 sequence reads: CASSPSSYEQYF. The CDR3, as DNA: TGTGCCAGCTCACCCAGCTCCTACGAGCAGTACTTC.

The V gene is TRBV6-1, the J gene TRBJ1-2; TRBD1 matches 7 bases. The V segment lost 5 bases and the J segment 5 bases; nucleotides outside the gene matches: 5. The CDR3 has 13 residues. The V gene's germline CDR1 is MNHNS and CDR2 SASEGT. The CDR3 region is CASSKETGYGYTF. The CDR3, as DNA: TGTGCCAGCAGTAAAGAGACAGGGTATGGCTACACCTTC.

By share, this clone counts as medium-sized. V gene TRBV30 combines with J gene TRBJ2-5; no clear D gene. V lost 4 bases and J 1 base, leaving 4 bases between the germline ends. This CDR3 has 11 amino acids. Per germline, CDR1 GTSNPN and CDR2 SVGIG (reference sequence). The CDR3 reads CAWTGQETQYF. For the CDR3, the DNA is TGTGCCTGGACAGGCCAAGAGACCCAGTACTTC.

This clone was seen just once. This chain joins TRBV2 and TRBJ2-3; 12 nucleotides align to TRBD2. CDR1 SNHLY and CDR2 FYNNEI come from the germline V gene. The V segment lost 3 bases and the J segment 0 bases; nucleotides outside the gene matches: 1. This CDR3 comprises 16 residues. The CDR3 spells CASSDGTSGSTDTQYF. The CDR3 nucleotides read TGTGCCAGCAGTGACGGGACTAGCGGGAGCACAGATACGCAGTATTTT.

The genes are TRBV19 and TRBJ1-1; TRBD1 matches 7 bases. Germline V lookup: CDR1 LNHDA, CDR2 SQIVND (reference sequence). V was clipped by 3 bases and J by 3 bases; unmatched bases: 4. This CDR3 spans 14 amino acids. DNA for the CDR3: TGTGCCAGTAGTATCCCGGGACAGTACACTGAAGCTTTCTTT. The encoded protein is CASSIPGQYTEAFF.

The V and J genes are TRBV11-2 and TRBJ1-1; weak D call: TRBD1 (5 bases). V lost 2 bases and J lost 6, with 16 bases in between. The CDR3 sequence is 15 residues long. The germline V gene has CDR1 SGHAT and CDR2 FQNNGV. In DNA form, the CDR3 reads TGTGCCAGCAGCTTACAGGGTGGGATGAGCTCTGAAGCTTTCTTT. Translated, it gives CASSLQGGMSSEAFF.

The chain has TRBV9 and TRBJ1-2; D not certain. Germline lookup yields CDR1 SGDLS and CDR2 YYNGEE. The CDR3 loop spans 14 amino acids. The ends were cut back, 0 bases at V and 5 bases at J, with 11 bases in the middle. The CDR3 nucleotides are TGTGCCAGCAGCGTAGAGGCAGGCCGTTATGGCTACACCTTC. Translated, it gives CASSVEAGRYGYTF.

The genes are TRBV18 and TRBJ1-1; 9 bases match TRBD1. Germline CDR1 KGHSH, CDR2 LQKENI. V shed 4 bases and J 0 bases; nucleotides not matched to a gene: 6. CDR3 length equals 16 residues. CDR3 DNA: TGTGCCAGCTCACAATACGGGACAGGGATGAACACTGAAGCTTTCTTT. This encodes CASSQYGTGMNTEAFF.

The chain is built from TRBV7-9 and TRBJ1-3; perhaps TRBD1 as D (6 bases). This CDR3 region has 16 residues. Germline V gene lookup returns CDR1 SEHNR and CDR2 FQNEAQ (reference sequence). The V end lost 5 bases, the J end lost 4 bases, and 18 bases lay between the germline ends. The CDR3 loop is CASSANTGSGGNTIYF. CDR3 coding DNA: TGTGCCAGCAGCGCAAATACAGGGTCTGGAGGAAACACCATATATTTT.

This chain uses TRBV29-1 with TRBJ1-2, with no clear D. Per the germline V gene, CDR1 is SQVTM and CDR2 is ANQGSEA. CDR3 length equals 10 residues. V gave up 6 bases and J gave up 3 bases, with 5 bases separating them. The CDR3: CSVTDYGYTF. In DNA, the CDR3 is TGCAGCGTCACCGACTATGGCTACACCTTC.

The chain combines TRBV6-6 with TRBJ2-1; D tentatively fits TRBD1 or TRBD2 (5 bases each). Germline V gene data show CDR1 as MNHNY and CDR2 as SVGAGI (reference sequence). This CDR3 is 13 amino acids long. V shed 6 bases and J shed 5 bases, with 11 bases lying between them. DNA of the CDR3: TGTGCCAGCAGCGAGGGGCAGAACAATGAGCAGTTCTTC. It translates to CASSEGQNNEQFF.

CDR3 coding DNA: TGCAGCGTTTCCCCGGGACAGGGGGACGGCTACACCTTC. Residues: CSVSPGQGDGYTF. This sequence joins TRBV29-1 and TRBJ1-2, with 11 bases lining up with TRBD1. The CDR3 has 13 residues. V gave up 5 bases and J gave up 8 bases; unmatched junction bases: 7. Germline CDR1 SQVTM, CDR2 ANQGSEA.

The chain couples TRBV30 to TRBJ2-7; TRBD1 or TRBD2 may be the D gene (5 bases each). Trimming removed 2 bases at V and 12 bases at J, with 14 bases between. The germline V gene encodes CDR1 GTSNPN and CDR2 SVGIG (reference sequence). The CDR3 is 11 amino acids. This CDR3 is CAWSPTREMYF. The CDR3, as DNA: TGTGCCTGGAGTCCCACCAGGGAGATGTACTTC.

The V call is TRBV7-2, the J call TRBJ2-3; 10 bases are a match to TRBD2. J gave up 2 bases and V 2 bases, and 4 bases lay outside the gene matches. Germline V gene lookup returns CDR1 SGHTA and CDR2 FQGNSA. The CDR3 has 16 amino acids. The CDR3, as DNA: TGTGCCAGCAGCTTACAAGCGGGGGGGCTCACAGATACGCAGTATTTT. Residues: CASSLQAGGLTDTQYF.

V and J are TRBV29-1 and TRBJ1-2; 7 bases fit TRBD1. Germline V gene sequence: CDR1 SQVTM, CDR2 ANQGSEA. The CDR3 runs to 11 residues. After removal of 6 bases from V and 6 bases from J, the junction contained 4 bases not matched to a gene. The CDR3 DNA reads as TGCAGCGTGAGACAGGGAGATGGCTACACCTTC. This translates into CSVRQGDGYTF. Combining the CDR3 with reference TRBV29-1 and TRBJ1-2 gives the whole variable domain SAVISQKPSRDICQRGTSLTIQCQVDSQVTMMFWYRQQPGQSLTLIATANQGSEATYESGFVIDKFPISRPNLTFSTLTVSNMSPEDSSIYLCSVRQGDGYTFGSGTRLTVV.

CDR3: CASSFRSGGPTEAFF. CDR3 coding DNA: TGTGCCAGCAGCTTCCGGTCAGGGGGCCCCACTGAAGCTTTCTTT. V is TRBV5-6 and J is TRBJ1-1, with 8 bases lining up with TRBD1. The CDR3 has 15 residues. Germline values: CDR1 SGHDT, CDR2 YYEEEE. With V trimmed by 2 bases and J by 4 bases, 7 bases remained unmatched.

The V call is TRBV11-2, the J call TRBJ2-7, with 9 bases that match TRBD1. Losses at the gene ends were 5 bases for V and 4 bases for J; bases not matched to a gene: 9. This CDR3 contains 15 residues. CDR1 is SGHAT, CDR2 FQNNGV, per germline. The DNA for the CDR3 is TGTGCCAGCAGCCCCCGGCGGACAGGGGATTACGAGCAGTACTTC. Its translation is CASSPRRTGDYEQYF.

The rearrangement links TRBV6-5 to TRBJ1-2; D perhaps matches TRBD1 (5 bases). Germline V gives CDR1 MNHEY, CDR2 SVGAGI. The germline V and J ends were trimmed by 0 bases and 4 bases, with 12 bases remaining between them. The CDR3 runs 15 residues. The CDR3 DNA reads as TGTGCCAGCAGTTACTCGAAGAGGGGTTTCTATGGCTACACCTTC. Amino acids: CASSYSKRGFYGYTF.

The chain's CDR3 is CASSPQGYEKLFF. In DNA form, the CDR3 reads TGTGCCAGCTCACCGCAGGGATATGAAAAACTGTTTTTT. The gene calls are TRBV18 and TRBJ1-4; tentatively, D is TRBD1 (5 bases). CDR1 is KGHSH, CDR2 LQKENI, per germline. The CDR3 covers 13 residues. V lost 3 bases and J 6 bases, leaving 8 bases between the germline ends.

The table lists this clone with a few counts. The V call is TRBV6-1, the J call TRBJ1-5, with D possibly being TRBD1 (6 bases). Germline loops: CDR1 MNHNS, CDR2 SASEGT. The length of the CDR3 is 17 residues. Trimming removed 4 bases from V and 4 bases from J, with 20 bases in between. The CDR3 here is CASSGGRGAVGNQPQHF. CDR3 nucleotides: TGTGCCAGCAGTGGAGGTCGGGGGGCGGTGGGGAATCAGCCCCAGCATTTT.

V and J are TRBV7-9 and TRBJ2-3; D is unclear. CDR3 size: 13 residues. V dropped 5 bases and J dropped 5 bases, with 11 bases sitting between them. Germline assignment: CDR1 SEHNR and CDR2 FQNEAQ (reference sequence). CDR3 loop: CASSLVAGDTQYF. As DNA, the CDR3 is TGTGCCAGCAGCCTAGTGGCCGGAGATACGCAGTATTTT.

This chain connects TRBV30 to TRBJ2-7; D remains unclear. V dropped 3 bases and J dropped 4 bases, with 7 bases sitting between them. The germline gives CDR1 GTSNPN, CDR2 SVGIG (reference sequence). This CDR3 spans 11 amino acids. The CDR3 nucleotides are TGTGCCTGGAGGGCAAGATACGAGCAGTACTTC. It specifies CAWRARYEQYF.

This clone was observed a few times. The chain carries TRBV6-6 and TRBJ1-5; D may be TRBD1 (5 bases). The V and J ends lost 6 bases and 5 bases respectively, with 17 bases between them. Germline V gene sequence: CDR1 MNHNY, CDR2 SVGAGI (reference sequence). The CDR3 covers 15 residues. DNA for the CDR3: TGTGCCAGCAGCGGAGGTAGGGGAAGGGATCAGCCCCAGCATTTT. It encodes CASSGGRGRDQPQHF.

This clone was detected only once. The genes are TRBV29-1 and TRBJ2-2, with 7 bases matching TRBD1. Germline CDR1 SQVTM, CDR2 ANQGSEA. Trimming took 3 bases from V and 5 from J; bases not matched to a gene: 6. CDR3 size: 14 residues. CDR3 bases: TGCAGCGTTGACAGGGGGACCGGAACCGGGGAGCTGTTTTTT. As protein: CSVDRGTGTGELFF.

The count of this clone is one. A junction end diverges from the germline sequence, so it may reflect a read error. The CDR3 protein is CASSPGTGRPNF. CDR3 nucleotides: TGTGCCAGCTCACCAGGGACAGGGAGACCCAATTTT. The rearrangement links TRBV18 to TRBJ2-3, with 9 bases lining up with TRBD1. Germline values: CDR1 KGHSH, CDR2 LQKENI. The length of the CDR3 is 12 residues.

This clone appeared once. The V gene is TRBV7-9, the J gene TRBJ2-1, with 9 bases fitting TRBD2. Germline V gene lookup returns CDR1 SEHNR and CDR2 FQNEAQ (reference sequence). Trimming took 1 base from V and 4 from J; bases not matched to a gene: 8. CDR3 length equals 17 residues. Written as DNA, the CDR3 is TGTGCCAGCAGCTTAGTGGGCGGGGGGGCCTTTTACAATGAGCAGTTCTTC. This sequence encodes CASSLVGGGAFYNEQFF. Full variable domain (remainder filled in from reference TRBV7-9 and TRBJ2-1): DTGVSQNPRHKITKRGQNVTFRCDPISEHNRLYWYRQTLGQGPEFLTYFQNEAQLEKSRLLSDRFSAERPKGSFSTLEIQRTEQGDSAMYLCASSLVGGGAFYNEQFFGPGTRLTVL.

This chain joins TRBV4-3 and TRBJ2-5; D call uncertain. The CDR3 length is 14 residues. The germline V gene has CDR1 LGHNA and CDR2 YSLEER. V lost 1 base and J 5 bases, leaving 11 bases between the germline ends. The CDR3 sequence is CASSQALAGETQYF. The CDR3 DNA follows: TGCGCCAGCAGCCAAGCTTTAGCTGGCGAGACCCAGTACTTC.

The genes are TRBV7-6 and TRBJ1-1; D might be TRBD1 (5 bases). CDR1 is SGHVS and CDR2 is FNYEAQ in the germline V gene. V was shortened by 8 bases and J by 1 base, with 11 bases between the two germline ends. The CDR3 consists of 13 residues. The chain's CDR3 is CASGQDSNTEAFF. The CDR3 nucleotides read TGTGCCAGCGGACAAGACTCGAACACTGAAGCTTTCTTT. The whole variable domain, remainder taken from reference TRBV7-6 and TRBJ1-1, is GAGVSQSPRYKVTKRGQDVALRCDPISGHVSLYWYRQALGQGPEFLTYFNYEAQQDKSGLPNDRFSAERPEGSISTLTIQRTEQRDSAMYRCASGQDSNTEAFFGQGTRLTVV.

The gene calls are TRBV19 and TRBJ1-1; a possible D gene is TRBD1 (5 bases). V was clipped by 5 bases and J by 4 bases, with 17 bases between them. This CDR3 region has 15 residues. Germline V gene sequence: CDR1 LNHDA, CDR2 SQIVND (reference sequence). In DNA, the CDR3 is TGTGCCAGTAGTCCTGTGGCGGGGCTGGGCACTGAAGCTTTCTTT. Its protein is CASSPVAGLGTEAFF.

This chain uses TRBV14 with TRBJ1-4; 9 bases are shared with TRBD1. The CDR3 covers 17 residues. The germline V gene encodes CDR1 SGHDN and CDR2 FVKESK. Unmatched junction bases numbered 8, after V lost 4 bases and J lost 2 bases. The CDR3 nucleotides read TGTGCCAGCAGCCCATTTACAGGGGGCGCGACTAATGAAAAACTGTTTTTT. As protein: CASSPFTGGATNEKLFF.